The 5 T cell receptor beta chains in this list originate from one sample, sequenced in a study of T cells in Graves' hyperthyroidism and ophthalmopathy. Authors of the study amplified TCR beta CDR3 regions from RNA transcripts. The HTBI primer set was used in a first-round RT-PCR of the TCR CDR3. TCRdb re-called the multiplex PCR reads with MiXCR, one entry per CDR3 protein. The table has about 400,000 distinct CDR3 sequences, approximately 14% seen once; the top ten hold about a quarter. Sequencing input: blood. The source is a woman aged 18-35 years with Graves' hyperthyroidism that later progressed to Graves' ophthalmopathy.

Concerning this clonotype itself: One base away lies a much larger clone, so this may be a sequencing read error. The chain joins TRBV27 to TRBJ2-1, with D perhaps TRBD1 (5 bases). V lost 2 bases to trimming and J lost 5 bases, with 13 bases between them. The germline gives CDR1 MNHEY, CDR2 SMNVEV (reference sequence). The CDR3 is 15 residues long. CDR3: CASSLLRATDNEQFF. The CDR3 DNA sequence: TGTGCCAGCAGTTTACTCAGGGCGACCGACAATGAGCAGTTCTTC.

This clonotype showed up many times. CDR3 DNA: TGTGCCACCAGCAGTGACGGGACAGTTAAAATAGCCTATGGCTACACCTTC. Its translation: CATSSDGTVKIAYGYTF. The chain combines TRBV15 with TRBJ1-2; 7 bases are a match to TRBD1. Germline loops: CDR1 LNHNV, CDR2 YYDKDF (reference sequence). The V segment lost 3 bases and the J segment 4 bases; nucleotides outside the gene matches: 14. CDR3 length: 17 amino acids.

This clonotype was found many times. V gene TRBV27 combines with J gene TRBJ2-7, with D possibly matching TRBD1 (6 bases). V was cut by 3 bases and J by 6 bases, with 18 bases left in between. This CDR3 has 15 amino acids. Per germline, CDR1 MNHEY and CDR2 SMNVEV (reference sequence). CDR3 DNA sequence: TGTGCCAGCAGTTTTACCGCCACGACAGGCCGCGAGCAGTACTTC. Translating it yields CASSFTATTGREQYF.

This clonotype was observed a handful of times. The rearrangement links TRBV15 to TRBJ1-2; D remains unclear. Germline CDR1 LNHNV, CDR2 YYDKDF (reference sequence). This CDR3 is 15 amino acids long. Trimming took 0 bases from V and 0 from J, leaving 8 bases between them. The CDR3 region is CATSRETDSNYGYTF. Written as DNA, the CDR3 is TGTGCCACCAGCAGAGAGACGGATTCTAACTATGGCTACACCTTC.

The rearrangement joins TRBV6-1 to TRBJ2-5; either TRBD1 or TRBD2 may fit D (5 bases each). CDR1 is MNHNS, CDR2 SASEGT, per germline. The CDR3 loop spans 15 amino acids. Between the trimmed V and J ends, which lost 3 bases and 5 bases, there was a span of 16 bases. Written as DNA, the CDR3 is TGTGCCAGCAGTGATCGTGAGGGGATGAGCGAGACCCAGTACTTC. It specifies CASSDREGMSETQYF.